Below, 20 T cell receptor beta chains from the same sample are listed, as sequenced in a study of metastatic and nonmetastatic thyroid tumors. Through MiXCR, TCRdb re-clonotyped the PCR reads. The sample contains about 40,000 clones, around 16% of which appear only once. All patients were untreated before thyroid surgery. Sample: tumor tissue. The receptors originated from a female donor with papillary thyroid cancer or a benign thyroid nodule (not recorded which). Some clones in this sample may be carry-over from other donors' samples.

A note on this clone: A junction end diverges from the germline sequence, so it may reflect a read error. The V call is TRBV27, the J call TRBJ2-6; 13 bases match TRBD2. Germline V CDR1 and CDR2: MNHEY, SMNVEV (reference sequence). This CDR3 region has 17 residues. The CDR3 DNA reads as TGTGTCAGCAGTGGACTAGCGGGAGTTCCTGGGGCCAACGTCCTTACTTTC. Protein sequence: CVSSGLAGVPGANVLTF. Together with reference TRBV27 and TRBJ2-6, the CDR3 gives the full variable domain: EAQVTQNPRYLITVTGKKLTVTCSQNMNHEYMSWYRQDPGLGLRQIYYSMNVEVTDKGDVPEGYKVSRKEKRNFPLILESPSPNQTSLYFCVSSGLAGVPGANVLTFGAGSRLTVL.

This clone was detected many times. J is TRBJ2-5 and V is TRBV11-2; 9 nucleotides agree with TRBD1. The CDR3 has 15 residues. In germline, CDR1 is SGHAT, CDR2 FQNNGV. Trimming took 5 bases from V and 5 from J; bases not matched to a gene: 9. The CDR3 DNA is TGTGCCAGCAGCCGACCCACAGGGGGCGGGGAGACCCAGTACTTC. The encoded protein is CASSRPTGGGETQYF.

In the case of this clone: A much larger clone is a single base away; this may be a read error. The chain links TRBV5-1 to TRBJ2-1, with D possibly TRBD1 on 6 matching bases. V shed 5 bases and J shed 8 bases, with 11 bases lying between them. Germline V gene lookup returns CDR1 SGHRS and CDR2 YFSETQ. This CDR3 is 12 amino acids long. CDR3: CASSRGGYEQFF. The CDR3 DNA reads TGCGCCAGCAGTCGAGGGGGATATGAGCAGTTCTTC.

This clone showed up many times. The V call is TRBV24-1, the J call TRBJ2-5, with 7 bases matching TRBD1. Germline CDR1 reads KGHDR; CDR2 reads SFDVKD. CDR3 length: 15 residues. V was pared by 4 bases and J by 2 bases, with 6 bases of the junction left unmatched. DNA of the CDR3: TGTGCCACCAGTGAATCCGGGACAGCACAAGAGACCCAGTACTTC. It yields the protein CATSESGTAQETQYF.

This clone was recorded many times. The chain recombines TRBV15 with TRBJ1-5; possibly TRBD1 for D (5 bases). V dropped 5 bases and J dropped 2 bases, with 7 bases sitting between them. The CDR3 contains 13 residues. Germline-derived CDR1 and CDR2 are LNHNV and YYDKDF (reference sequence). In nucleotides, the CDR3 is TGTGCCACCAGCCTACAGGGCAATCAGCCCCAGCATTTT. Protein sequence: CATSLQGNQPQHF.

This clone was seen at least ten times. The chain carries TRBV11-2 and TRBJ2-3; D gene unclear. This CDR3 spans 14 amino acids. Germline CDR1 is SGHAT and CDR2 is FQNNGV. V lost 0 bases to trimming and J lost 2 bases, with 6 bases between them. CDR3 protein: CASSLESLTDTQYF. The CDR3 region has the DNA TGTGCCAGCAGCTTAGAATCTCTCACAGATACGCAGTATTTT.

On this clone itself: A clone one base away is much larger, so this may be a read error. This chain links TRBV3-1 with TRBJ1-5, with D maybe TRBD1 (6 bases). With 3 bases removed from V and 6 bases from J, the gap between germline ends came to 12 bases. The CDR3 runs 14 residues. Germline CDR1 reads LGHDT; CDR2 reads YNNKEL (reference sequence). The CDR3 reads CASSQDSEGQPQHF. The CDR3 region has the DNA TGTGCCAGCAGCCAGGACAGTGAAGGTCAGCCCCAGCATTTT.

This clone was recorded many times. The DNA for the CDR3 is TGTGCCAGTAGTGTGTCGCAGCAAGAGACCCAGTACTTC. It encodes CASSVSQQETQYF. The rearrangement joins TRBV19 to TRBJ2-5; D is unresolved. The CDR3 has 13 residues. Germline CDR1 is LNHDA and CDR2 is SQIVND (reference sequence). Trimming stripped 5 bases from V and 2 bases from J, with 9 bases between. The complete variable domain, with remaining parts taken from reference TRBV19 and TRBJ2-5, reads DGGITQSPKYLFRKEGQNVTLSCEQNLNHDAMYWYRQDPGQGLRLIYYSQIVNDFQKGDIAEGYSVSREKKESFPLTVTSAQKNPTAFYLCASSVSQQETQYFGPGTRLLVL.

V usage is TRBV6-1 and J usage is TRBJ1-4, with D perhaps TRBD1 (5 bases). The V end was cut by 2 bases, the J end by 2 bases, with 15 bases between. There are 17 residues in the CDR3. The germline CDR1 and CDR2 sequences are MNHNS and SASEGT. CDR3 amino acids: CASSEPRGSGTNEKLFF. The CDR3 DNA follows: TGTGCCAGCAGTGAACCGAGAGGATCAGGGACTAATGAAAAACTGTTTTTT.

The chain has TRBV20-1 and TRBJ2-7; D unclear. The CDR3 loop spans 13 amino acids. From germline, CDR1 is DFQATT and CDR2 SNEGSKA (reference sequence). With 3 bases removed from V and 2 bases from J, the gap between germline ends came to 11 bases. CDR3 DNA: TGCAGTGCTAGTTTGGCTGAACCCTACGAGCAGTACTTC. It specifies CSASLAEPYEQYF.

This clone was seen ten or more times. The chain carries TRBV27 and TRBJ2-7, with D possibly being TRBD2 (6 bases). V was shortened by 0 bases and J by 7 bases, with 10 bases between the two germline ends. The CDR3 consists of 13 residues. CDR1 MNHEY and CDR2 SMNVEV come from the germline V gene (reference sequence). CDR3 in DNA: TGTGCCAGCAGTTTATCGGGGGGTTGGGAGCAGTACTTC. It yields the protein CASSLSGGWEQYF.

There are many counts of this clone. The rearrangement uses TRBV5-4 and TRBJ2-2, with 10 nucleotides matching TRBD2. The length of the CDR3 is 16 residues. The germline V gene has CDR1 SGHNT and CDR2 YYREEE (reference sequence). Trimming removed 3 bases from V and 4 bases from J; junction bases left unmatched: 6. CDR3: CASSSWVAGGTGELFF. As DNA, the CDR3 is TGTGCCAGCAGCTCGTGGGTAGCGGGAGGCACCGGGGAGCTGTTTTTT. The full variable domain, completed using reference TRBV5-4 and TRBJ2-2, is ETGVTQSPTHLIKTRGQQVTLRCSSQSGHNTVSWYQQALGQGPQFIFQYYREEENGRGNFPPRFSGLQFPNYSSELNVNALELDDSALYLCASSSWVAGGTGELFFGEGSRLTVL.

This clone was seen many times. The chain has TRBV7-9 and TRBJ2-5; a possible D gene is TRBD1 (6 bases). The V end lost 1 base, the J end lost 1 base, and 10 bases lay between the germline ends. The CDR3 extends over 15 amino acids. Germline CDR1 and CDR2: SEHNR and FQNEAQ (reference sequence). CDR3 loop: CASSLGGQPQETQYF. The DNA of the CDR3 is TGTGCCAGCAGCTTAGGCGGACAGCCCCAAGAGACCCAGTACTTC.

This clone was seen many times. The chain carries TRBV4-1 and TRBJ2-2, with a weak D call TRBD2 (5 bases). The V end was cut by 0 bases, the J end by 5 bases, with 13 bases between. The germline CDR1 and CDR2 sequences are MGHRA and YSYEKL. The CDR3 runs 16 residues. CDR3 sequence reads: CASSQEIRTGTGELFF. Here the CDR3 DNA reads TGCGCCAGCAGCCAAGAGATAAGAACGGGAACCGGGGAGCTGTTTTTT.

This rearrangement joins TRBV4-1 to TRBJ2-3; 7 bases fit TRBD2. In germline, CDR1 is MGHRA, CDR2 YSYEKL. The CDR3 is 14 residues long. With V trimmed by 4 bases and J by 6 bases, 7 bases remained unmatched. The CDR3 spells CASSLLGGSDTQYF. CDR3 nucleotides: TGCGCCAGCAGCCTTCTGGGGGGGTCGGATACGCAGTATTTT.

On this clone itself: Just one base apart from a much larger clone, this may be a read error. This sample includes further DNA sequences coding for the same CDR3. This chain links TRBV7-9 with TRBJ2-5; D is uncertain. The germline V and J ends were trimmed by 5 bases and 0 bases, with 10 bases remaining between them. The germline V gene has CDR1 SEHNR and CDR2 FQNEAQ (reference sequence). There are 14 residues in the CDR3. CDR3 protein: CASSIRSYQETQYF. As DNA, the CDR3 is TGTGCCAGCAGCATTCGGTCGTACCAAGAGACCCAGTACTTC.

On this clone itself: Germline is not matched at one junction end, which may reflect a read error. This rearrangement joins TRBV15 to TRBJ2-3, with TRBD1 matching over 7 bases. This CDR3 region has 15 residues. Germline assignment: CDR1 LNHNV and CDR2 YYDKDF (reference sequence). CDR3 in amino acids: CDTRRDQGVADTQYF. CDR3 in DNA: TGTGACACCAGAAGAGATCAGGGGGTCGCAGATACGCAGTATTTT.

The V call is TRBV19, the J call TRBJ1-1, with 9 bases lining up with TRBD1. Germline CDR1 LNHDA, CDR2 SQIVND (reference sequence). Germline trimming cut 6 bases from V and 3 bases from J; bases unmatched to any gene: 5. The CDR3 loop spans 14 amino acids. The CDR3 DNA is TGTGCCAGTAGCAGACAGGGGGGGTACACTGAAGCTTTCTTT. This encodes CASSRQGGYTEAFF.

At least ten counts were recorded for this clone. A much larger clonotype is one base distant, so this may be a read error. Additional DNA sequences in this sample encode the identical CDR3. This chain links TRBV2 with TRBJ2-1; no reliable D call. CDR3 length equals 14 residues. Per germline, CDR1 SNHLY and CDR2 FYNNEI. CDR3 region: CASSERSSYNEQFF. For the CDR3, the DNA is TGTGCCAGCAGTGAAAGGAGCTCCTACAATGAGCAGTTCTTT.

On this clone: A clone one base away is much larger, so this may be a read error. At the DNA level, this CDR3 is encoded by other sequences in the same sample as well. J is TRBJ2-5 and V is TRBV7-3; D is ambiguous. Germline assignment: CDR1 SGHTA and CDR2 FQGTGA. This CDR3 comprises 13 residues. Trimming cost V 1 base and J 5 bases, with 8 bases left between them. The CDR3 DNA follows: TGTGCCAGCAGCTTAAGGGGTGGGGAGACCCAGTACTTC. Translation: CASSLRGGETQYF. The full variable domain, with the rest looked up from reference TRBV7-3 and TRBJ2-5, is GAGVSQTPSNKVTEKGKYVELRCDPISGHTALYWYRQSLGQGPEFLIYFQGTGAADDSGLPNDRFFAVRPEGSVSTLKIQRTERGDSAVYLCASSLRGGETQYFGPGTRLLVL.